The 32 T cell receptor beta chains below come from one sample, sequenced in a study of blood T cell repertoires in COVID-19. The method was immunoSEQ multiplex PCR; TCRdb's version includes in-frame clones alone and lacks a portion of them. The sample has 150,000 to 200,000 clones, roughly four fifths seen once. Material: peripheral blood. The receptors shown here come from a human donor in a cohort sampled during active COVID-19.

This CDR3 is CASPRGQGASGQYF. CDR3 bases: TGTGCCAGCCCCCGGGGGCAGGGGGCCTCGGGGCAGTATTTT. V is TRBV3-1 (or the pseudogene TRBV3-2) and J is TRBJ2-3; TRBD1 aligns across 8 bases. With V trimmed by 8 bases and J by 11 bases, 15 bases remained unmatched. Germline loops: CDR1 LGHDT, CDR2 YNNKEL (reference sequence). There are 14 residues in the CDR3.

This clone appeared a few times. CDR3 sequence reads: CASSQAGTGRTGELFF. The CDR3 DNA sequence: TGTGCCAGCAGCCAAGCCGGGACAGGGAGAACCGGGGAGCTGTTTTTT. The genes are TRBV14 and TRBJ2-2; 9 bases map to TRBD1. Trimming at V came to 1 base and at J to 5 bases, leaving 5 bases not matched to a gene. CDR3 length equals 16 residues. The germline V gene encodes CDR1 SGHDN and CDR2 FVKESK.

The gene calls are TRBV10-3 and TRBJ1-2; TRBD1 aligns across 8 bases. V dropped 7 bases and J dropped 3; count of bases not matched to a gene: 10. The germline CDR1 and CDR2 sequences are ENHRY and SYGVKD. CDR3 length equals 15 residues. Written as DNA, the CDR3 is TGTGCCATCACTTGGGACAGGCCCGACTACTATGGCTACACCTTC. Translated: CAITWDRPDYYGYTF.

This clone was observed a single time. The rearrangement joins TRBV7-9 to TRBJ2-1; TRBD2 agrees at 7 bases. The CDR3 runs 15 residues. Germline CDR1 is SEHNR and CDR2 is FQNEAQ (reference sequence). After removal of 7 bases from V and 4 bases from J, the junction contained 10 bases not matched to a gene. The CDR3 region has the DNA TGTGCCAGCAACCTGCTAGCGGAGCTTTACAATGAGCAGTTCTTC. Encoded protein: CASNLLAELYNEQFF.

This chain joins TRBV24-1 and TRBJ2-3; 11 bases match TRBD1. This CDR3 has 16 amino acids. V was clipped by 4 bases and J by 5 bases; unmatched bases: 7. Germline assignment: CDR1 KGHDR and CDR2 SFDVKD. The CDR3 bases are TGTGCCACCAGTGAAACCGGGACAGGGGGAAAAGATACGCAGTATTTT. Amino acids: CATSETGTGGKDTQYF.

The chain joins TRBV28 to TRBJ2-3, with a weak D call TRBD2 (5 bases). Germline V lookup: CDR1 MDHEN, CDR2 SYDVKM. This CDR3 is 15 amino acids long. V lost 7 bases, J lost 2 bases, and 16 bases lay in between. The CDR3, as DNA: TGTGCCAGCATTCCCCGTGGGGAGAACACAGATACGCAGTATTTT. Translating gives CASIPRGENTDTQYF.

The chain has TRBV12-3 or TRBV12-4 and TRBJ1-2; a weak D match, TRBD1 (6 bases). The CDR3 has 13 residues. V was clipped by 7 bases and J by 7 bases, with 16 bases between them. CDR3 amino acids: CASNKLDSTGYTF. The CDR3 DNA sequence: TGTGCCAGCAACAAATTGGACAGCACTGGCTACACCTTC.

This clone was counted a few times. The chain has TRBV19 and TRBJ1-5; maybe TRBD1 (6 bases). The CDR3 contains 16 residues. The ends were cut back, 4 bases at V and 0 bases at J, with 13 bases in the middle. Germline V gives CDR1 LNHDA, CDR2 SQIVND (reference sequence). The CDR3 region has the DNA TGTGCCAGTAGTACTGGGAGGGGGGCTAGCAATCAGCCCCAGCATTTT. This translates into CASSTGRGASNQPQHF.

This clone was counted a few times. CDR3 region: CASSARGAGNQPQHF. The CDR3 DNA follows: TGTGCCAGCAGTGCAAGGGGTGCGGGCAATCAGCCCCAGCATTTT. The chain carries TRBV6-2 or TRBV6-3 and TRBJ1-5, with D possibly matching TRBD1 (5 bases). Germline V gives CDR1 MNHEY, CDR2 SVGEGT. V lost 5 bases and J 2 bases, leaving 13 bases between the germline ends. The CDR3 consists of 15 residues.

J is TRBJ2-1 and V is TRBV5-1, with 12 bases aligning to TRBD2. Trimming cost V 0 bases and J 4 bases; bases outside gene matches: 5. In germline, CDR1 is SGHRS, CDR2 YFSETQ. The CDR3 is 17 amino acids. The CDR3, as DNA: TGCGCCAGCAGCTTGGAGGCTAGCGGGGGGGCGTACAATGAGCAGTTCTTC. It encodes CASSLEASGGAYNEQFF.

The rearrangement uses TRBV10-1 and TRBJ2-7; 10 bases are a match to TRBD2. After removal of 3 bases from V and 3 bases from J, the junction contained 5 bases not matched to a gene. The length of the CDR3 is 15 residues. The germline V gene has CDR1 WNHNN and CDR2 SYGVQD (reference sequence). CDR3 amino acids: CASSEGLAGVYEQYF. As DNA, the CDR3 is TGCGCCAGCAGTGAAGGTCTAGCGGGGGTCTACGAGCAGTACTTC.

This chain uses TRBV10-2 with TRBJ1-1, with unresolved D. This CDR3 region has 15 residues. Trimming stripped 8 bases from V and 2 bases from J, with 18 bases between. CDR1 is WSHSY, CDR2 SAAADI, per germline. DNA of the CDR3: TGCGCCAGCGACGGTCGGAGGGAGGGAAACACTGAAGCTTTCTTT. This encodes CASDGRREGNTEAFF.

This chain joins TRBV28 and TRBJ2-1; 11 bases line up with TRBD2. The CDR3 totals 18 residues. The ends lost 5 bases at V and 2 bases at J; junction bases unmatched: 11. CDR1 and CDR2 from the germline V gene are MDHEN and SYDVKM. This chain's CDR3 is CASSPGALAGGPYNEQFF. The DNA for the CDR3 is TGTGCCAGCAGTCCCGGGGCCTTAGCGGGGGGGCCCTACAATGAGCAGTTCTTC.

The rearrangement joins TRBV19 to TRBJ2-7; 11 positions match TRBD1. Trimming removed 1 base from V and 4 bases from J; junction bases left unmatched: 12. CDR1 and CDR2 (germline): LNHDA, SQIVND (reference sequence). The CDR3 covers 18 residues. The CDR3 DNA reads as TGTGCCAGTAGTATAGCCGGGACAGGGGGACGGGCTCGGTACGAGCAGTACTTC. It translates to CASSIAGTGGRARYEQYF.

The CDR3 loop is CASSQETGRSYGYTF. CDR3 nucleotide sequence: TGCGCCAGCAGCCAGGAGACAGGGCGAAGCTATGGCTACACCTTC. The rearrangement uses TRBV4-3 and TRBJ1-2; 7 bases match TRBD1. V lost 3 bases, J lost 4 bases, and 8 bases stayed unmatched. Germline V gives CDR1 LGHNA, CDR2 YSLEER. The CDR3 has 15 amino acids.

In its sample, this clone was seen once. The rearrangement uses TRBV30 and TRBJ2-6, with TRBD2 matching 7 bases. Unmatched junction bases numbered 4, after V lost 4 bases and J lost 1 base. This CDR3 comprises 15 residues. Germline-derived CDR1 and CDR2 are GTSNPN and SVGIG (reference sequence). The CDR3 nucleotides are TGTGCCTGGACCCCGGGACTATCTGGGGCCAACGTCCTGACTTTC. Translating it yields CAWTPGLSGANVLTF.

The chain is built from TRBV5-4 and TRBJ2-3; 7 bases line up with TRBD2. The CDR3 has 16 amino acids. V shed 0 bases and J 0 bases; nucleotides not matched to a gene: 4. CDR1 is SGHNT, CDR2 YYREEE, per germline (reference sequence). The CDR3 DNA reads TGTGCCAGCAGCTTGGCACTAGCGTCTAGCACAGATACGCAGTATTTT. Protein: CASSLALASSTDTQYF.

J is TRBJ2-3 and V is TRBV6-5; 8 nucleotides agree with TRBD1. Germline trimming cut 6 bases from V and 5 bases from J; bases unmatched to any gene: 10. The CDR3 sequence is 15 residues long. The germline V gene encodes CDR1 MNHEY and CDR2 SVGAGI. The chain's CDR3 is CASSLYRGFGDTQYF. CDR3 nucleotide sequence: TGTGCCAGCAGCTTATACAGGGGGTTCGGAGATACGCAGTATTTT.

The rearrangement links TRBV9 to TRBJ1-1; D is possibly TRBD1 (6 bases). V dropped 2 bases and J dropped 5 bases, with 22 bases sitting between them. The CDR3 extends over 17 amino acids. Germline V gene lookup returns CDR1 SGDLS and CDR2 YYNGEE. The CDR3 is CASSVDSGAGVRTEAFF. The CDR3 DNA sequence: TGTGCCAGCAGCGTCGATTCCGGGGCAGGGGTTCGGACTGAAGCTTTCTTT.

This chain links TRBV12-3 or TRBV12-4 with TRBJ1-1, with D possibly matching TRBD1 (5 bases). Between the trimmed V and J ends, which lost 6 bases and 9 bases, there was a span of 14 bases. CDR3 length: 12 residues. The CDR3 DNA follows: TGTGCCAGCAGCCTGGGGGGGAGTCAAGCTTTCTTT. This encodes CASSLGGSQAFF.

CDR3 in DNA: TGTGCCAGTAGTAAGGACAGGGGACGCCATCCTGGCACTGAAGCTTTCTTT. It specifies CASSKDRGRHPGTEAFF. The chain combines TRBV19 with TRBJ1-1, with 9 bases aligning to TRBD1. Germline trimming cut 4 bases from V and 4 bases from J; bases unmatched to any gene: 13. The germline gives CDR1 LNHDA, CDR2 SQIVND (reference sequence). This CDR3 has 17 amino acids.

This chain links TRBV30 with TRBJ1-4; 7 bases fit TRBD1. V lost 8 bases, J lost 0 bases, and 6 bases stayed unmatched. Germline loops: CDR1 GTSNPN, CDR2 SVGIG (reference sequence). CDR3 length: 14 amino acids. The CDR3 is CAGRDSATNEKLFF. The CDR3 bases are TGTGCCGGACGGGACAGTGCAACTAATGAAAAACTGTTTTTT.

This clone has just one count. The rearrangement links TRBV7-9 to TRBJ2-5, with D perhaps TRBD1 (6 bases). This CDR3 has 13 amino acids. Deletions cut 5 bases from V and 9 bases from J, with 16 bases between. Germline CDR1 reads SEHNR; CDR2 reads FQNEAQ (reference sequence). CDR3 residues: CASSVGTPESQYF. The CDR3 DNA reads TGTGCCAGCAGCGTTGGGACACCCGAATCCCAGTACTTC.

This clone has just one count. CDR3 DNA sequence: TGTGCCAGCAGTCTCACCCGACGAGGGAATGAGCAGTTCTTC. It specifies CASSLTRRGNEQFF. The chain combines TRBV27 with TRBJ2-1; D perhaps matches TRBD2 (5 bases). V was clipped by 5 bases and J by 7 bases, with 15 bases between them. From germline, CDR1 is MNHEY and CDR2 SMNVEV (reference sequence). The CDR3 consists of 14 residues.

J is TRBJ1-1 and V is TRBV6-6; D call uncertain. The V gene lost 3 bases and the J gene lost 3 bases, with 8 bases spanning the gap. Germline lookup yields CDR1 MNHNY and CDR2 SVGAGI (reference sequence). There are 13 residues in the CDR3. CDR3 region: CASSYSSDTEAFF. CDR3 bases: TGTGCCAGCAGTTATAGTAGTGACACTGAAGCTTTCTTT.

This clone was detected a few times. V is TRBV6-5 and J is TRBJ1-5; D is unclear. V lost 2 bases, J lost 9 bases, and 8 bases lay in between. The CDR3 spans 12 residues. In germline, CDR1 is MNHEY, CDR2 SVGAGI. The CDR3 DNA is TGTGCCAGCAGTTACCCTAGAGGGCCCCAGCATTTT. Its protein is CASSYPRGPQHF.

This chain connects TRBV30 to TRBJ1-2; 8 bases match TRBD1. V lost 1 base, J lost 3 bases, and 13 bases stayed unmatched. Germline V CDR1 and CDR2: GTSNPN, SVGIG (reference sequence). CDR3 length: 17 residues. The CDR3 region has the DNA TGTGCCTGGAGTGCCGGACAGGGCCGAACCGCCGACTATGGCTACACCTTC. The encoded protein is CAWSAGQGRTADYGYTF.

On this clone: Other DNA sequences in this specimen translate into the identical CDR3. The rearrangement joins TRBV5-1 to TRBJ2-7; maybe TRBD2 (5 bases). The germline CDR1 and CDR2 sequences are SGHRS and YFSETQ. Trimming cost V 2 bases and J 3 bases, with 9 bases left between them. The CDR3 spans 13 residues. In DNA, the CDR3 is TGCGCCAGCAGCTTAGGAGGCGGCTACGAGCAGTACTTC. This encodes CASSLGGGYEQYF.

The chain couples TRBV7-9 to TRBJ1-3, with 7 bases that match TRBD1. The CDR3 runs to 16 residues. J was trimmed by 0 bases and V by 5 bases; bases with no gene match: 7. Germline V gene sequence: CDR1 SEHNR, CDR2 FQNEAQ (reference sequence). The chain's CDR3 is CASSTKTGNSGNTIYF. Written as DNA, the CDR3 is TGTGCCAGCAGCACAAAGACAGGGAACTCTGGAAACACCATATATTTT.

The V call is TRBV5-5, the J call TRBJ1-4, with D hard to call. V gave up 7 bases and J gave up 0 bases, with 13 bases separating them. CDR3 length: 15 amino acids. The germline gives CDR1 SGHKS, CDR2 YYEKEE (reference sequence). The CDR3 nucleotides are TGTGCCAGCGACCGGGGTAGGGCAACTAATGAAAAACTGTTTTTT. Amino acids: CASDRGRATNEKLFF. Together with reference TRBV5-5 and TRBJ1-4, the CDR3 gives the full variable domain: DAGVTQSPTHLIKTRGQQVTLRCSPISGHKSVSWYQQVLGQGPQFIFQYYEKEERGRGNFPDRFSARQFPNYSSELNVNALLLGDSALYLCASDRGRATNEKLFFGSGTQLSVL.

The genes are TRBV7-2 and TRBJ2-5; 11 bases match TRBD2. Per germline, CDR1 SGHTA and CDR2 FQGNSA. After removal of 6 bases from V and 5 bases from J, the junction contained 8 bases not matched to a gene. The CDR3 sequence is 15 residues long. The DNA for the CDR3 is TGTGCCAGCAGAAGCGGGACTAGCGGTCGGGAGACCCAGTACTTC. Its protein is CASRSGTSGRETQYF.

The CDR3 DNA is TGTGCCACCAGCGGAAGCGGGGGTTTAAGCACAGATACGCAGTATTTT. Its translation is CATSGSGGLSTDTQYF. The J gene is TRBJ2-3, the V gene TRBV15; 8 nucleotides match TRBD2. After removal of 5 bases from V and 0 bases from J, the junction contained 7 bases not matched to a gene. Germline V gene sequence: CDR1 LNHNV, CDR2 YYDKDF (reference sequence). The CDR3 consists of 16 residues.